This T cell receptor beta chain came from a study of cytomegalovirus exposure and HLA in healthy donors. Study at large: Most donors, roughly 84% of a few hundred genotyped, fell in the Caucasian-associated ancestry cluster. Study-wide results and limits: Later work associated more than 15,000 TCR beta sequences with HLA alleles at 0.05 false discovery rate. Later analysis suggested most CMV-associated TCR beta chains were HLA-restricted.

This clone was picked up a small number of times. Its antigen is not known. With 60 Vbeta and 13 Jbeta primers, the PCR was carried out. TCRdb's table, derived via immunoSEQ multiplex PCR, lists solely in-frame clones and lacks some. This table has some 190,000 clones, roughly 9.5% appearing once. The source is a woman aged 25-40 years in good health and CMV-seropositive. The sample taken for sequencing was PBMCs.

The chain's CDR3 is CASSTGGRAKNIQYF. The CDR3 bases are TGTGCCAGCAGTACAGGGGGCCGAGCCAAAAACATTCAGTACTTC. J is TRBJ2-4 and V is TRBV6-5, with 9 bases aligning to TRBD1. The CDR3 runs 15 residues. The trim removed 5 bases at V and 0 bases at J, leaving 2 bases unmatched. The V gene's germline CDR1 is MNHEY and CDR2 SVGAGI.